The text below deals with one T cell receptor beta chain. The antigen remains unidentified. Survey level was the resolution at which the v3.0 immunoSEQ assay ran. This table comes from immunoSEQ multiplex PCR, and its TCRdb copy is limited to in-frame clones, with some not included. This table holds about 24,000 clones, 70% to 85% found once. This entry is derived from a study of long-term antiretroviral therapy in people with HIV. Study conclusions and caveats: Post-ART diversity increased but stayed below transplant donor controls.

Germline assignment: CDR1 MNHEY and CDR2 SMNVEV (reference sequence). V gave up 5 bases and J gave up 3 bases; unmatched junction bases: 10. The CDR3 runs 15 residues. This specimen consisted of unsorted PBMCs, obtained 4.4 years after starting antiretroviral therapy. The gene calls are TRBV27 and TRBJ2-7; the match to TRBD1 covers 7 bases. The clonotype was recovered from a man younger than 40 with HIV. The CDR3 DNA sequence: TGTGCCAGCAGTCCATTTAGAACAGGGGACTACGAGCAGTACTTC. It is translated as CASSPFRTGDYEQYF.